The 7 T cell receptor beta chains below were found in one sample sequenced in a study of T cell changes during pregnancy in multiple sclerosis. Assay: immunoSEQ multiplex PCR; the TCRdb copy retains only in-frame clones and omits some. The sample consists of 38,000 or so clones, 94% of them appearing once. Specimen: CD4+ T cells from peripheral blood mononuclear cells, collected in the second trimester of pregnancy. The source is a female donor with multiple sclerosis, enrolled in a pregnancy study.

DNA for the CDR3: TGTGCCAGCAGCGACTCTCAAAGTGCCCAAGCTTTCTTT. It translates to CASSDSQSAQAFF. The V gene is TRBV11-3, the J gene TRBJ1-1; D gene uncertain. Germline V gives CDR1 SGHNT, CDR2 YENEEA. The germline V and J ends were trimmed by 5 bases and 9 bases, with 16 bases remaining between them. CDR3 length: 13 amino acids.

V usage is TRBV7-8 and J usage is TRBJ2-7, with 9 positions matching TRBD1. The CDR3 totals 21 residues. V lost 1 base, J lost 0 bases, and 19 bases stayed unmatched. Germline V gene data show CDR1 as SGHVS and CDR2 as FQNEAQ. CDR3 residues: CASSLVFAWTGEIKDSYEQYF. DNA of the CDR3: TGTGCCAGCAGCTTAGTGTTCGCCTGGACAGGGGAAATTAAAGACTCCTACGAGCAGTACTTC.

The rearrangement links TRBV21-1 to TRBJ2-2; the table assigns TRBD2, which was not confirmed against the DNA. TRBV21-1 corresponds to a pseudogene. The CDR3 covers 15 residues. CDR3 coding DNA: TGTGCCAGCAGCATTACCACATCGGAGGCCGGGGAGCTGTTTTTT. Protein sequence: CASSITTSEAGELFF.

J is TRBJ2-1 and V is TRBV29-1; D gene unclear. Trimming stripped 4 bases from V and 4 bases from J, with 17 bases between. The CDR3 has 15 residues. Germline CDR1 is SQVTM and CDR2 is ANQGSEA. CDR3 amino acids: CSVVSAYKSYNEQFF. The CDR3 coding sequence is TGCAGCGTTGTCTCCGCGTATAAAAGTTACAATGAGCAGTTCTTC.

J is TRBJ1-2 and V is TRBV19, with unresolved D. The CDR3 runs to 13 residues. V lost 3 bases, J lost 9 bases, and 14 bases lay in between. Looked up from germline, CDR1 is LNHDA and CDR2 is SQIVND (reference sequence). The CDR3 loop reads CASSMSRSLSYTF. DNA of the CDR3: TGTGCCAGTAGTATGAGCCGGTCTTTGAGCTACACCTTC.

The J gene is TRBJ1-3, the V gene TRBV5-3; D perhaps matches TRBD1 (5 bases). TRBV5-3 is treated as an ORF (open reading frame) with a function not yet certain. CDR3 size: 20 residues. V shed 6 bases and J shed 4 bases, with 32 bases lying between them. Here the CDR3 reads CARTPGNRGQLVISGNTIYF. The CDR3 DNA reads TGTGCCAGAACTCCCGGAAACCGAGGACAACTCGTCATCTCGGGAAACACCATATATTTT.

This clone was seen just once. The CDR3 loop reads CASSPRGSLGYTF. The CDR3 coding sequence is TGTGCCAGCAGCCCCAGGGGTTCGTTAGGCTACACCTTC. The chain combines TRBV13 with TRBJ1-2; D might be TRBD1 (6 bases). Germline loops: CDR1 PRHDT, CDR2 FYEKMQ (reference sequence). This CDR3 spans 13 amino acids. Deletions cut 5 bases from V and 8 bases from J, with 15 bases between.